This is a list of T cell receptor beta chains from one sample in a study of glioma-infiltrating T cells after dendritic cell vaccination. The repertoire was sequenced with immunoSEQ multiplex PCR; TCRdb's copy has only in-frame clones and lacks some. The sample shows 90,000 or so clones, over 75% of them seen only once. Material: blood, obtained after dendritic cell vaccination. All receptors derive from a human donor with glioblastoma. Both conserved end residues are part of each CDR3. A D gene is named only where the DNA matches it firmly. Not every row has a clone size; where given, it reads once, few, many or a size class.

clone_size j_call v_call d_call cdr3_nt cdr3_aa
NA TRBJ2-2 TRBV27 TRBD2 TGTGCCAGCAGTTTATCGAACGGGCTTTCACGGGGGGGCGGTAATACCGGGGAGCTGTTTTTT CASSLSNGLSRGGGNTGELFF
NA TRBJ2-5 TRBV6-5 TRBD2 TGTGCCAGCAGACACCCCGCGGGAGCCCAAGAGACCCAGTACTTC CASRHPAGAQETQYF
NA TRBJ1-1 TRBV19 TRBD1 TGTGCCAGTACGGACAGGGAGAACACTGAAGCTTTCTTT CASTDRENTEAFF
few TRBJ1-2 TRBV6-4 NA TGTGCCAGCAGTCCAGACATTAACTATGGCTACACCTTC CASSPDINYGYTF
few TRBJ2-3 TRBV5-1 TRBD1 TGCGCCAGCAGCTTGCGGACAGGGAGCACAGATACGCAGTATTTT CASSLRTGSTDTQYF
NA TRBJ1-3 TRBV18 NA TGTGCCAGCTCACAGGGCGGGGCAAACTCTGGAAACACCATATATTTT CASSQGGANSGNTIYF
NA TRBJ1-5 TRBV7-9 TRBD1 TGTGCCAGCAGCTTAGACACAGGGGGGCATAGCAATCAGCCCCAGCATTTT CASSLDTGGHSNQPQHF
NA TRBJ2-5 TRBV5-4 TRBD2 TGTGCCAGCAGCTTACCTATATCCCGAGGAGCGGGGAAGGAGACCCAGTACTTC CASSLPISRGAGKETQYF
NA TRBJ1-5 TRBV29-1 TRBD1 TGCAGCGTTCTCGGACAGGGGGCTCAGCCCCAGCATTTT CSVLGQGAQPQHF
NA TRBJ2-1 TRBV19 TRBD1 TGTGCCAGTAACGGCAGGGGGACCTCCTACAATGAGCAGTTCTTC CASNGRGTSYNEQFF
once TRBJ1-3 TRBV7-2 NA TGTGCCAGCAGCTACCGAGCTCAGGGTTCGTCTGGAAACACCATATATTTT CASSYRAQGSSGNTIYF
few TRBJ2-3 TRBV6-5 TRBD2 TGTGCCAGCAGTTATCAGGCGGGAGGGGCAAATACGCAGTATTTT CASSYQAGGANTQYF
NA TRBJ1-5 TRBV6-5 TRBD1 TGTGCCAGCAGTTACGGGACAGGGACCCAGCCCCAGCATTTT CASSYGTGTQPQHF
NA TRBJ1-3 TRBV19 TRBD1 TGTGCCAGTAGTCACGGGGACAGGGGATCTGGAAACACCATATATTTT CASSHGDRGSGNTIYF
NA TRBJ1-5 TRBV6-5 NA TGTGCCAGCAGGAAGACAGCTAATAGCAATCAGCCCCAGCATTTT CASRKTANSNQPQHF
once TRBJ1-1 TRBV18 NA TGTGCCAGCTCACCACAGGAGGTGAACACTGAAGCTTTCTTT CASSPQEVNTEAFF
NA TRBJ1-1 TRBV19 NA TGTGCCAGTAGTATATTCCAGAACACTGAAGCTTTCTTT CASSIFQNTEAFF
NA TRBJ2-3 TRBV27 NA TGTGCCAGCAGTCGATGGGAGTCGGGCACAGATACGCAGTATTTT CASSRWESGTDTQYF
NA TRBJ1-2 TRBV5-4 NA TGTGCCAGCAGCTTGGACGGGGATGGCTACACCTTC CASSLDGDGYTF
NA TRBJ1-3 TRBV5-6 NA TGTGCCAGCAGCTTAGGAGGGACCTCTGGAAACACCATATATTTT CASSLGGTSGNTIYF
NA TRBJ1-2 TRBV7-9 NA TGTGCCAGCAGCTTTAGGGAGCCCCTCTATGGCTACACCTTC CASSFREPLYGYTF
NA TRBJ2-5 TRBV15 TRBD1 TGTGCCACCAGCTTCTCGCCGGGACAGTACTTTACGACCCAGTACTTC CATSFSPGQYFTTQYF
NA TRBJ1-3 TRBV25-1 NA TGTGCCAGCCAGGACAGCAGCTCTGGAAACACCATATATTTT CASQDSSSGNTIYF
NA TRBJ2-1 TRBV27 NA TGTGCCAGCAGTGCCGAAAGACTGCCAAACTACAATGAGCAGTTCTTC CASSAERLPNYNEQFF
NA TRBJ2-7 TRBV18 NA TGTGCCAGCTCACAACGACAGGGAGGCTACGAGCAGTACTTC CASSQRQGGYEQYF
NA TRBJ2-6 TRBV4-2 NA TGTGCCAGCAGCCAAGTAGGAGGGGACAGTGGGGCCAACGTCCTGACTTTC CASSQVGGDSGANVLTF
NA TRBJ2-1 TRBV7-9 TRBD2 TGTGCCAGCAGCTTGAGAGCGGGAGGTTGGGCCAATGAGCAGTTCTTC CASSLRAGGWANEQFF
NA TRBJ1-1 TRBV27 NA TGTGCCAGCAGTTTTGACATGAACACTGAAGCTTTCTTT CASSFDMNTEAFF
NA TRBJ1-2 TRBV6-1 NA TGTGCCAGCAGTGGCCGCGACAGGTCCCTCTATGGCTACACCTTC CASSGRDRSLYGYTF